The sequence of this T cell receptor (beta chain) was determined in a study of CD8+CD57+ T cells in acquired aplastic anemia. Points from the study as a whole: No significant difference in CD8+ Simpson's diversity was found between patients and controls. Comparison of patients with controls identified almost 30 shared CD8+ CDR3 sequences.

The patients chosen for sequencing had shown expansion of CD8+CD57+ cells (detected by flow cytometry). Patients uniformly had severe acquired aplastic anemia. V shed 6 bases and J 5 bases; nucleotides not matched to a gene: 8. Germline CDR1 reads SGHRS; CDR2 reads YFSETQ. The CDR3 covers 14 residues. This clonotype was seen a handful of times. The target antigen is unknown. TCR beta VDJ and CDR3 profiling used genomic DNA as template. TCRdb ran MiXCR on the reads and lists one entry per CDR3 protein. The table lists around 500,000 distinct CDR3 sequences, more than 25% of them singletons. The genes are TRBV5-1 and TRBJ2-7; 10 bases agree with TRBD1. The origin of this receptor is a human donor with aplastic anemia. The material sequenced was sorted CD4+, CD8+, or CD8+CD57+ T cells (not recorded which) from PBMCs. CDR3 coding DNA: TGCGCCAGCAAGCCGGGACAGGGGAAAGACGAGCAGTACTTC. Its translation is CASKPGQGKDEQYF.